Sequencing of this T cell receptor beta chain was carried out in a study of beta chain features in type 1 diabetes (dated by TCRdb to 2017 to 2018). Looking at the study overall: Mean age, gender distribution, total cell number and subset yield were not different between patients and healthy donors. A total of approximately 99,000,000 sorted cells were examined across all samples, and RNA yield correlated strongly with the number of cells per subset. In the study, recently diagnosed type 1 diabetes patients and matched healthy donors were compared on the TCRB repertoires of their sorted circulating CD4+ T cell subsets. Regulatory and stem cell-like memory subsets were obtained from only 8 patients and about eight healthy donors, while naive and central memory subsets were obtained from all 30 or so donors. What the work shows at the level of the full study, not this receptor alone: Because cDNA rather than genomic DNA was sequenced, highly expressing activated cells could have been over-represented, although no difference in activation and CD3 levels was found between groups. HLA sub-analyses involved small numbers of individuals, so any influence of HLA type on TCRB rearrangement remained unresolved. Naive, central memory and regulatory TCRB repertoires appeared more similar among patients than among healthy donors. Type 1 diabetes patients showed a moderate but significant shortening of TCRB CDR3 length in all four CD4+ subsets. At VDJ recombination sites, patients with type 1 diabetes made fewer insertions and deleted more nucleotides, a pattern implying thymic rearrangement abnormalities. Shorter templates might be favored by PCR, yet because patient and control samples were amplified and corrected together, any such skew would affect both groups equally.

As to this clone: Its antigen remains unidentified. No much larger clone is present one base from it, and per-base qualities are unavailable.

Sequences SGDLS (CDR1) and YYNGEE (CDR2) are obtained from the germline V gene. A distance of 11 bases separates the germline ends of V and J, which lose 4 bases and 8 bases respectively. The CDR3 holds 12 amino acids from the cysteine to the phenylalanine. The kept DNA is CDR3 alone, 36 bases in frame from the first base. A single peripheral blood draw of approximately 0.11 L on average was collected from each donor into heparinised tubes. Naive, central memory, regulatory and stem cell-like memory CD4+ T cells were sorted on a BD FACSAria II using a panel including CD45RO, CCR7, CD25, CD127, CD95 and CD27. All sorted populations exceeded 95% purity. PBMCs were separated immediately by Lymphoprep density gradient centrifugation and were stained directly, without being cultured. Samples were stained and sorted in pairs, with one healthy donor and one patient per experiment, so that batch effects were minimized.

The High Capacity cDNA Reverse Transcription Kit was used to reverse transcribe all of the isolated RNA, meaning that expressed TCRB transcripts were what got sequenced. Deep immunoSEQ sequencing was applied to naive, central memory and regulatory T cell samples, giving an average of about 3.4 million total reads per sample. After sorted cells were lysed in RLT buffer, RNA was extracted with DNase-treated RNeasy Micro or Mini kits, with the choice depending on cell number. To prevent cross-contamination, every cell subset was processed on its own, while patient and healthy donor samples were processed together. Using the immunoSEQ multiplex PCR, TCRB sequences were amplified from cDNA into 87-bp fragments spanning the CDR3 region. Sequencing of the amplicons was done on the Illumina HiSeq platform. Per the source publication's procedure: PCR bias was corrected computationally using synthetic template baselines, and reads within Hamming distance 2 were collapsed, with unmergeable singletons discarded. By aligning reads against IMGT, V, D and J genes, CDR3 length, and insertions or deletions at six rearrangement sites were assigned. Clonotype counts were normalized to sorted cell number within each subset before computing true diversity and Gini coefficients with the tcR R package. Repertoire sharing was quantified using the overlap coefficient calculated on TCRB nucleotide sequences. Out-of-frame TCRB sequences from naive cells were analyzed to stand in for the pre-selection repertoire. What TCRdb holds here is the immuneACCESS table cut down to in-frame rearrangements. Part of the clones is not present; checked against another copy, under half of the missing clones reflect an unresolved V gene, and the others are unexplained. The V and J calls and clone size were taken over from that table, and D and trimming were inferred from the DNA. The sample yields around 240,000 clones; roughly 16% were counted once. 0.08% to 0.095% of the sample belongs to the ten largest clones.

The chain is assembled from TRBV9 and TRBJ2-3, with TRBD2 perhaps the D gene, on 5 matching bases. This receptor was obtained from a man aged 25 to 45 with type 1 diabetes. Sequences were obtained from naive CD4+ T cells from blood. The cell subset or site label, read with the paper, signifies: true naive CD4+ T cells. The CDR3 here reads CASSREGATQYF. The DNA sequence follows: TGTGCCAGCAGCCGTGAGGGAGCTACGCAGTATTTT.